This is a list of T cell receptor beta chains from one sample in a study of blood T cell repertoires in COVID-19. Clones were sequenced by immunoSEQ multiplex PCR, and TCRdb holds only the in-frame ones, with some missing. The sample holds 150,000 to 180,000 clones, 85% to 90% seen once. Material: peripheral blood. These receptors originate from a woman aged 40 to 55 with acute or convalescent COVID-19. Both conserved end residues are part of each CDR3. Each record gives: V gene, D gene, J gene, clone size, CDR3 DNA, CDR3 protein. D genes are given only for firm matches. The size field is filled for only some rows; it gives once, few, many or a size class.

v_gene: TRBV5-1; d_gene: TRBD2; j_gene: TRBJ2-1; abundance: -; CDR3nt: TGCGCCAGCACTAGCGGGAGCTCTAGCTCCTACAATGAGCAGTTCTTC; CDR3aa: CASTSGSSSSYNEQFF
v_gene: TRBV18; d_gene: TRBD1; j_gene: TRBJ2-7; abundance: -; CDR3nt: TGTGCCAGCTCACCAGGGACAGGGGGTTACGAGCAGTACTTC; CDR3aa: CASSPGTGGYEQYF
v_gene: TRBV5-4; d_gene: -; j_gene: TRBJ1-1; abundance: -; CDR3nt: TGTGCCAGCGGAAGGACGGCGGGGGGAAACACTGAAGCTTTCTTT; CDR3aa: CASGRTAGGNTEAFF
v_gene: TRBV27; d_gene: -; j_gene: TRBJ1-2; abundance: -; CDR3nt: TGTGCCAGCAGTTTACAGGGGCATGGCTACACCTTC; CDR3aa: CASSLQGHGYTF
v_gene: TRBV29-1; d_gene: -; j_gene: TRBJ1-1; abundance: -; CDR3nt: TGCAGCACAGAAGGAGGGAGGAACACTGAAGCTTTCTTT; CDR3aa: CSTEGGRNTEAFF
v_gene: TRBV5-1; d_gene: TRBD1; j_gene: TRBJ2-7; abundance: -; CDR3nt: TGCGCCAGCAGCAGTGGGACAGGGGAACACGAGCAGTACTTC; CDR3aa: CASSSGTGEHEQYF
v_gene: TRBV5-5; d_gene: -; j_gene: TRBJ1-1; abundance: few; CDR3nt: TGTGCCAGCAGTTCCGGACAAAGGCAACCTTTCTTT; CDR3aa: CASSSGQRQPFF
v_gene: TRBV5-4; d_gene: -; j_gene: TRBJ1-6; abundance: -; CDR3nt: TGTGCCGGCAGCCTCAGATGGGGTGGAGGGGATAATTCACCCCTCCACTTT; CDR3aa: CAGSLRWGGGDNSPLHF
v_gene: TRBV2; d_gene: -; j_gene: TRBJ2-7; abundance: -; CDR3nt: TGTGCCAGCACCAAAGAGGGCCGGGAGACCTACGAGCAGTACTTC; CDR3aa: CASTKEGRETYEQYF
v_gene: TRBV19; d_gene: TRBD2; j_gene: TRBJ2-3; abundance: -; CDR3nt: TGTGCCAGCAGTACACCCGAGAGGGGGGCGGGAGGGGCGGCAGATACGCAGTATTTT; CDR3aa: CASSTPERGAGGAADTQYF
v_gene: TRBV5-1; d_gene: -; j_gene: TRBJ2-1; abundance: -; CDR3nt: TGCGCCAGCAGCTTGCCTCGAACCGACCGGGGCAATGAGCAGTTCTTC; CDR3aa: CASSLPRTDRGNEQFF
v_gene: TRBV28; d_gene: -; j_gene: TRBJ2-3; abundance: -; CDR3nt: TGTGCCAGTACGGTTATTGGGCGCGGGATGATCGCAGATACGCAGTATTTT; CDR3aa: CASTVIGRGMIADTQYF
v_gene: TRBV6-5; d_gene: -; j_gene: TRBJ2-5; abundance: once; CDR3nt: TGTGCCAGCATAGGGGGGGGATCCTTCGAGACCCAGTACTTC; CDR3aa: CASIGGGSFETQYF
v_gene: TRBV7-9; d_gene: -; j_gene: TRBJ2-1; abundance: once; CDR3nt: TGTGCCAGCAGCCCACCGGTGGGGGCTTACTACAATGAGCAGTTCTTC; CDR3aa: CASSPPVGAYYNEQFF
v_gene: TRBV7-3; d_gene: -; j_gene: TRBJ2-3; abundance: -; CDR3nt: TGTGCCAGCAGCAGAGGCTTTGAAACAGATACGCAGTATTTT; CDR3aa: CASSRGFETDTQYF
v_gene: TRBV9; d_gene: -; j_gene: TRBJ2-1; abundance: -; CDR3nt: TGTGCCAGCAGCTCCACGCGGAGTGATGAGCAGTTCTTC; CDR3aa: CASSSTRSDEQFF
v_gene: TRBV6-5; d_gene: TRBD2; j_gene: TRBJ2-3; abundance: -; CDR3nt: TGTGCCAGTTCAGGCGGGGGGTCCACAGATACGCAGTATTTT; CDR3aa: CASSGGGSTDTQYF
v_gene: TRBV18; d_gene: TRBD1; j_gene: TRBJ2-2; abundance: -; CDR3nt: TGTGCCAGCTCACCACCAGGACAGGGGATATCCGGGGAGCTGTTTTTT; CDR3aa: CASSPPGQGISGELFF
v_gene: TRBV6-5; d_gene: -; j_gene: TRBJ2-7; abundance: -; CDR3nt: TGTGCCAGCAGTCGACAAACAGGGAACGAGCAGTACTTC; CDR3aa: CASSRQTGNEQYF
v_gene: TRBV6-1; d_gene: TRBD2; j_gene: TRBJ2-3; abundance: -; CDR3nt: TGTGCCAGCAGTGTCCGGGGGGGTCCCATCACAGATACGCAGTATTTT; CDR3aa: CASSVRGGPITDTQYF
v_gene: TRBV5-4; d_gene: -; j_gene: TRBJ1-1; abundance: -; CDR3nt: TGTGCCAGCAGCAATAACCGGGAACAGGGTAGGACTCAGGGGACTGAAGCTTTCTTT; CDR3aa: CASSNNREQGRTQGTEAFF
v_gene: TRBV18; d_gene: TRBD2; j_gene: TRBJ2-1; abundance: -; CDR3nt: TGTGCCAGCTCACCAGCAGCGGGAGTGGTAACTAATGAGCAGTTCTTC; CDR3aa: CASSPAAGVVTNEQFF
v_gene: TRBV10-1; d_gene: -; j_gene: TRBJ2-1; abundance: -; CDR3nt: TGCGCCAGCAGTGTCCTAGTGTCTAGTGCCTACAATGAGCAGTTCTTC; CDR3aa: CASSVLVSSAYNEQFF
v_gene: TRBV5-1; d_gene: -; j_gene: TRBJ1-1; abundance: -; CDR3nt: TGCGCCAGCAGATTTACAGGGAGTGAAGCTTTCTTT; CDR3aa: CASRFTGSEAFF
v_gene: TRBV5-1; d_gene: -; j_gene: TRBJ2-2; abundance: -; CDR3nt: TGCGCCAGCAGCTTGGGAGCAATCACCGGGGAGCTGTTTTTT; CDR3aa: CASSLGAITGELFF
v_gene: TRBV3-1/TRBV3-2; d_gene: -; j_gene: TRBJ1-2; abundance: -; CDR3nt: TGTGCCAGCAGCCCGACAGGATGGGGCTACACCTTC; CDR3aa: CASSPTGWGYTF
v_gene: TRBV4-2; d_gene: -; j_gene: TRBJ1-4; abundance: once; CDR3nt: TGTGCCAGCAGCCATAGCCCAACTAATGAAAAACTGTTTTTT; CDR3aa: CASSHSPTNEKLFF
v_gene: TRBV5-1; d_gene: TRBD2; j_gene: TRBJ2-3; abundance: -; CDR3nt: TGCGCCAGCAGCTTGGAGCGGGGGGAGGATACGCAGTATTTT; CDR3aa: CASSLERGEDTQYF
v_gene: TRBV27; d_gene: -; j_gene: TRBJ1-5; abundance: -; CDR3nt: TGTGCCAGCAGTTTAGGGGGCCTAAGCAATCAGCCCCAGCATTTT; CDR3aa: CASSLGGLSNQPQHF
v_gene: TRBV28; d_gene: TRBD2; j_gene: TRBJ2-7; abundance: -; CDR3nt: TGTGCCAGTTCTACCTGGGGGGGACCTTCAAGCGCCGAGCAGTACTTC; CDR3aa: CASSTWGGPSSAEQYF
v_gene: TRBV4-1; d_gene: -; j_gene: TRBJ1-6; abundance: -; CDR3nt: TGCGCCAGCAGCCAAAGCGGGGGGGGCTCCTATAATTCACCCCTCCACTTT; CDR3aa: CASSQSGGGSYNSPLHF
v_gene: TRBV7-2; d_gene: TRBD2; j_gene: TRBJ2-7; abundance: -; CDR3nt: TGTGCCAGCAGCTTAGGGGCGGGAGGGGGCTACGAGCAGTACTTC; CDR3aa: CASSLGAGGGYEQYF
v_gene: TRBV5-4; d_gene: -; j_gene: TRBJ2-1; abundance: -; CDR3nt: TGTGCCAGCAGCTTGTCGCGGGGCTACAATGAGCAGTTCTTC; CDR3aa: CASSLSRGYNEQFF
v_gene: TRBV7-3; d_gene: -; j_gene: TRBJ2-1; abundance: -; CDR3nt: TGTGCCAGCAGCTTATATGCTGGAGACAATGAGCAGTTCTTC; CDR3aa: CASSLYAGDNEQFF
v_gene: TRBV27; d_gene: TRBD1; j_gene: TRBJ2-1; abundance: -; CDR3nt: TGTGCCAGCAGTTTATCCTCGGGACAGGGTTTCAATGAGCAGTTCTTC; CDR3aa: CASSLSSGQGFNEQFF
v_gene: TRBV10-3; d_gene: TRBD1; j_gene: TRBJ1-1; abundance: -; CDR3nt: TGTGCCATCAGGCGGGACAGCGTTACCGAAGCTTTCTTT; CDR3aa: CAIRRDSVTEAFF
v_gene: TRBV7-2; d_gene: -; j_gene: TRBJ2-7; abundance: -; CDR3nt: TGTGCCAGCAGCTTTATCTTGGTCCGGTACGAGCAGTACTTC; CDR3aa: CASSFILVRYEQYF
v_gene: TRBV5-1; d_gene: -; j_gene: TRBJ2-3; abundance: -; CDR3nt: TGCGCCAGCAGCTGGGCAGGGGATGGCACAGATACGCAGTATTTT; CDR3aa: CASSWAGDGTDTQYF
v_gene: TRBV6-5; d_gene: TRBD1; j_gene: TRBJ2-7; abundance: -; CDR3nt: TGTGCCAGCACCCTAGACAGGGATTTCCGCGAGCAGTACTTC; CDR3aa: CASTLDRDFREQYF
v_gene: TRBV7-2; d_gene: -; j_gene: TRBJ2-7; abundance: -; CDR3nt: TGTGCCAGCAGCTTAGGGAGATTGGCCTACGAGCAGTACTTC; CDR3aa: CASSLGRLAYEQYF
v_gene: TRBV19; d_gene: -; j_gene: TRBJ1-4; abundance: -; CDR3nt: TGTGCCAGTAGTATAATTGGGGCACCCGCTCGACTTAATGAAAAACTGTTTTTT; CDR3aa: CASSIIGAPARLNEKLFF
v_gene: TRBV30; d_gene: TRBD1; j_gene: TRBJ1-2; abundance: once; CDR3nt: TGTGCCTGGAGACCAGGGGACAGGGACTATTATGGCTACACCTTC; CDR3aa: CAWRPGDRDYYGYTF
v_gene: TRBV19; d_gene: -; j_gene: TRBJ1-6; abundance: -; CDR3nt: TGTGCCAGTAGCCCGTTTGATTCACCCCTCCACTTT; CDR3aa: CASSPFDSPLHF
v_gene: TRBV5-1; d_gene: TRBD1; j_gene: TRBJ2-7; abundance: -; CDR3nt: TGCGCCAGCAGCGCGGGACAGGGCTTCTACGAGCAGTACTTC; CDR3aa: CASSAGQGFYEQYF
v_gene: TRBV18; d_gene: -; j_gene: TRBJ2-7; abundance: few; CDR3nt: TGTGCCAGCTCACCCCTAGAGGGAAAGGGCGAGCAGTACTTC; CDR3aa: CASSPLEGKGEQYF
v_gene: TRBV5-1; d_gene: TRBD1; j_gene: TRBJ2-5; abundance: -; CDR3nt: TGCGCCAGCAGCTTGGATGGGACAGGGATAGTCGGAGAGACCCAGTACTTC; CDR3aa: CASSLDGTGIVGETQYF
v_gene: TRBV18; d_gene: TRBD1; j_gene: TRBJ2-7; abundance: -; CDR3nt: TGTGCCAGCTCAAGGGACAGTCCCTACGAGCAGTACTTC; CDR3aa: CASSRDSPYEQYF
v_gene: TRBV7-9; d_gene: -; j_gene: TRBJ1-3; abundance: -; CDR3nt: TGTGCCAGCAGCCAGTGGGACAACGGAAACACCATATATTTT; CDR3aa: CASSQWDNGNTIYF
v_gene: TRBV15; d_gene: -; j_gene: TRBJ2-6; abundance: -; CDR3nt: TGTGCCACCAGCACAACAGGGCCCGGGGTTTCTGGGGCCAACGTCCTGACTTTC; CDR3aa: CATSTTGPGVSGANVLTF
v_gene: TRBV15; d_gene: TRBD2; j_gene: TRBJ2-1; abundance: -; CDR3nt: TGTGCCACCAGCAAGGGACTAGCGGACAATGAGCAGTTCTTC; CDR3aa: CATSKGLADNEQFF
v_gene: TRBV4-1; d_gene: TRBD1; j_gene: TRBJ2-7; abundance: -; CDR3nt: TGCGCCAGCAGCCAAGATGAGGGGGCGCGAGTTTCCTACGAGCAGTACTTC; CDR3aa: CASSQDEGARVSYEQYF
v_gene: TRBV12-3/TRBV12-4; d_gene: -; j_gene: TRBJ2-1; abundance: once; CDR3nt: TGTGCCAGCACCACCCGCGACCAGGGTGAGCAGTTCTTC; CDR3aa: CASTTRDQGEQFF
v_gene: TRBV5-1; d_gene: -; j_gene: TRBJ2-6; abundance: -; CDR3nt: TGCGCCAGCAGCTTGGTGGGCAGTTCTGGGGCCAACGTCCTGACTTTC; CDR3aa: CASSLVGSSGANVLTF
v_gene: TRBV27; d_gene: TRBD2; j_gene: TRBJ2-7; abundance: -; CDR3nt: TGTGCCAGCAGCGAGTCAACGGGAGGCCTTCTCTTC; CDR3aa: CASSESTGGLLF
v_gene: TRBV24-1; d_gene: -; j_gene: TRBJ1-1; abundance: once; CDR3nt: TGTGCCACCAGTGATCCCAAAAACGGTGACACTGAAGCTTTCTTT; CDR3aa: CATSDPKNGDTEAFF
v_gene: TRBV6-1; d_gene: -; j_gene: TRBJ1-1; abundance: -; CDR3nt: TGTGCCAGCAGTGAACGGCAGCCAGGGGCTGAAGCTTTCTTT; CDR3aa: CASSERQPGAEAFF
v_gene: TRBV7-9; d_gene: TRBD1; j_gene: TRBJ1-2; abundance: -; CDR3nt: TGTGCCAGCAGCCCCGCCCCGGGACAGGGTGAGAATGGCTACACCTTC; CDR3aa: CASSPAPGQGENGYTF
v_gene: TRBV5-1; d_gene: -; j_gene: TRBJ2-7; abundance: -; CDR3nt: TGCGCCAGCCCCCGGGAACCGAATGGGCGCACGGACTACGAGCAGTACTTC; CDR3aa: CASPREPNGRTDYEQYF
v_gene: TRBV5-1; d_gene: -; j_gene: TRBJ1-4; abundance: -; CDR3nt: TGCGCCAGCAGCTTGGTGGAGGGGATAGAGGTCAATAATGAAAAACTGTTTTTT; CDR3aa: CASSLVEGIEVNNEKLFF